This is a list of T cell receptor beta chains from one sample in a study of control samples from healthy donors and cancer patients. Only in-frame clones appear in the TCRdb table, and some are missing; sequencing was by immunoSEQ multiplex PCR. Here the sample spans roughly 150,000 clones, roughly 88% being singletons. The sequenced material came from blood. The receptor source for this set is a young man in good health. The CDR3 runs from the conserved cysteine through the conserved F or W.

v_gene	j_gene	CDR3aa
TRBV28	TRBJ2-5	CASSFPPWQGLSETQYF
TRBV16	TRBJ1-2	CASSQSPRTGEGYTF
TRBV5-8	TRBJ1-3	CASGRGGYGNTIYF
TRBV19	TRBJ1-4	CASSSSHSSRGEKLFF
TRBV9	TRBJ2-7	CAGPGRQETTYEQYF
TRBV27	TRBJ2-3	CASSLNGPAPDTQYF
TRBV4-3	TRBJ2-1	CASSQSLEKTYNEQFF
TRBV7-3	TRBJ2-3	CASSPGESSTDTQYF
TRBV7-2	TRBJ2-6	CASNFPGLINVLTF
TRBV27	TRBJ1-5	CASSLVAGDNQPQHF
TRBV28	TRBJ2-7	CASSVNTRIEQYF
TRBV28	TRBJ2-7	CASSLIPGSRGYVYEQYF
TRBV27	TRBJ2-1	CASGGQPYNEQFF
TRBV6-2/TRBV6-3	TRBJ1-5	CASSRGGISNQPQHF
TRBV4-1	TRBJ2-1	CASSQDRVAANNEQFF
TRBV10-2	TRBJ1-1	CASKSGVGTEAFF
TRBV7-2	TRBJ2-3	CASSNLGFTQYF
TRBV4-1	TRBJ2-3	CASSQVIVAGGTDTQYF
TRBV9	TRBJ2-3	CASSASRDRASYTQYF
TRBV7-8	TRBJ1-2	CASSLLPGYILRGPGYTF
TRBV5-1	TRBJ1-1	CASSFVGQGTSEAFF
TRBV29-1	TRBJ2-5	CSVVKAFQETQYF
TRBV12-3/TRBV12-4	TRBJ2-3	CASSLAPDTQYF
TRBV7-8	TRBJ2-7	CASSRTGALSEQYF
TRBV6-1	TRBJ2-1	CASSEYPTGQGANNEQFF
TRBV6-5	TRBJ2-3	CASSYEGRGDTQYF
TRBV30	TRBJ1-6	CAWSRGPKGNSPLHF
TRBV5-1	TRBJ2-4	CASSLEAGTQNIQYF
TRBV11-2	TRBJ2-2	CASSLDSRSGELFF
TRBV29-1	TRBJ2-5	CSVEDFGTSGGLTQYF
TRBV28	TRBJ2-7	CAAGGRYYEQYF
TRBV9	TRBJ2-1	CASSVSGGARNEQFF
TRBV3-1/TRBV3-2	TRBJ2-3	CASSQERGGGDTQYF
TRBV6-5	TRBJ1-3	CASSRQGNSGNTIYF
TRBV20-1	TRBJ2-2	CSASVGGELFF
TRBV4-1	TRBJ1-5	CASSQDKVQPQHF
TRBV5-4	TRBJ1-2	CASSFFVRNYGYTF
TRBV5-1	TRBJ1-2	CASSLGDSGYTF
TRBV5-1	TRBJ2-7	CASSLAREVGEDEQYF
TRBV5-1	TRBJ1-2	CASSLDGAGIRYGYTF
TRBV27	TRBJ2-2	CASSLAWGGSTGELFF
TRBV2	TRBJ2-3	CASTAGGVDTQYF
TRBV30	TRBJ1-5	CAWSVGSNQPQHF
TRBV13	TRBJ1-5	CASSFGGPSNQPQHF
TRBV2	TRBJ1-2	CASNQGPKGYTF
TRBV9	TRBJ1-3	CASSSTGLENTIYF
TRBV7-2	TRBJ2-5	CASSLVTSGGASKTQYF
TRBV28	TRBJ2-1	CASSLAGGSSYNEQFF
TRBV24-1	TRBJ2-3	CATSGGSPDTQYF
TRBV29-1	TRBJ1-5	CSVVLPGSNQPQHF
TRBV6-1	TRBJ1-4	CASSEATGPKLFF
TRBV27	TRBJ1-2	CASSLSVGTGMRGYTF